This T cell receptor (beta chain) was recovered during a study of PD-1 blockade in classical Hodgkin lymphoma. The wider study: Patients had nivolumab dosed at 3 mg/kg, delivered intravenously every 2 weeks. Findings of the study overall: Similar baseline diversity was found in complete responders and newly diagnosed patients. Exclusion removed patients who began nivolumab under 1 year after ASCT. The CD4+ diversity rise by C4D1 was clearest in complete responders.

Time point: cycle 4 day 1 (C4D1), after 6 weeks of nivolumab. Each patient's relapse followed autologous stem cell transplantation, and brentuximab vedotin exposure varied. This clone was seen a single time. Its antigen is currently unknown. Method: immunoSEQ multiplex PCR; TCRdb's copy keeps in-frame clones and lacks some. The table includes 45,000 to 60,000 clones, nearly 80% detected once. The receptor's source is a human donor with classical Hodgkin lymphoma. The sequenced sample was peripheral blood mononuclear cells (PBMCs), obtained before the fourth cycle of nivolumab.

DNA of the CDR3: TGCGCCAGCAGCCGGGATTCAAGCTCCTACAATGAGCAGTTCTTC. Translating gives CASSRDSSSYNEQFF. The chain employs TRBV5-1 and TRBJ2-1, with D possibly matching TRBD2 (5 bases). Between the trimmed V and J ends, which lost 4 bases and 0 bases, there was a span of 11 bases. CDR1 is SGHRS, CDR2 YFSETQ, per germline. This CDR3 has 15 residues.